Listed below are T cell receptor beta chains from one sample, sequenced in a study of control samples from healthy donors and cancer patients. Assay used: immunoSEQ multiplex PCR; TCRdb lists only in-frame clones, some missing. The sample has about 94,000 clones, 90% seen once; the top ten hold under 4%. The sample comprised blood. These TCRs come from a woman aged 18-30 years in good health. CDR3s include the opening cysteine and the closing phenylalanine or tryptophan. D genes are given only for firm matches. For some rows the clone size is stated as once, few or many, or as a class when expanded; others skip it.

TRBJ1-2 . . TRBV28 TGTGCCAGCATCGGCACCCTGGCGGATGGCTACACCTTC CASIGTLADGYTF
TRBJ2-3 TRBD1 once TRBV7-9 TGTGCCAGCAGCTTTCAGGGGGGCACAGATACGCAGTATTTT CASSFQGGTDTQYF
TRBJ1-1 . . TRBV13 TGTGCCAGCAGCTTGAGGGGAACTGAAGCTTTCTTT CASSLRGTEAFF
TRBJ1-3 . . TRBV4-1 TGCGCCAGCAGCCCGACAGTTACCTCTGGAAACACCATATATTTT CASSPTVTSGNTIYF
TRBJ1-5 . . TRBV11-2 TGTGCCAGCAGCTTAGATCACGGGGAGAATCAGCCCCAGCATTTT CASSLDHGENQPQHF
TRBJ2-7 . . TRBV3-1/TRBV3-2 TGTGCCAGCAGCCCTACCCTAGGGACCGAGCAGTACTTC CASSPTLGTEQYF
TRBJ1-1 . few TRBV21-1 TGTGCCAGCATCGAGGACAGGGCCCCAGAAGCTTTCTTT CASIEDRAPEAFF
TRBJ2-1 TRBD2 . TRBV11-3 TGTGCCAGCAGCCCCGGGACTAGCGGTTACAATGAGCAGTTCTTC CASSPGTSGYNEQFF
TRBJ1-4 . . TRBV7-9 TGTGCCGGCAGGGACCCGGAGGGGGAAAAACTGTTTTTT CAGRDPEGEKLFF
TRBJ2-7 TRBD2 . TRBV7-2 TGTGCCAGCAGCTTGACTAGCGGGGACTCAAAAGAGCAGTACTTC CASSLTSGDSKEQYF
TRBJ1-2 TRBD1 . TRBV29-1 TGCAGCGTGTTTTTTTTGAACAGGGGATTCTATGGCTACACCTTC CSVFFLNRGFYGYTF
TRBJ1-1 TRBD1 . TRBV5-4 TGTGCCAGCAAAGGGGGACAGGGGGATGGCACTGAAGCTTTCTTT CASKGGQGDGTEAFF
TRBJ2-1 . . TRBV13 TGTGCCAGCAGCTTAGAAGGGCATGAGCAGTTCTTC CASSLEGHEQFF
TRBJ2-3 TRBD1 . TRBV6-6 TGTGCCAGCAGTCCCTTTCGAGGGGGCGCTAACACAGATACGCAGTATTTT CASSPFRGGANTDTQYF
TRBJ2-7 TRBD1 . TRBV3-1/TRBV3-2 TGTGCCAGCAGCCAAGGTTTTGGTACCGGGACAGAAGGTCGGGACGAGCAGTACTTC CASSQGFGTGTEGRDEQYF
TRBJ2-7 TRBD1 . TRBV7-9 TGTGCCAGCAGCCCCCCGTCAGGGGGCTGGCTCTCCTACGAGCAGTACTTC CASSPPSGGWLSYEQYF
TRBJ2-1 TRBD2 . TRBV2 TGTGCCAGCACAGTCTCGGGACTAATGAATGAGCAGTTCTTC CASTVSGLMNEQFF
TRBJ1-1 . . TRBV7-9 TGTGCCAGTCATACAGGGAGTACTGAAGCTTTCTTT CASHTGSTEAFF
TRBJ1-1 . once TRBV9 TGTGCCAGCAGCCAGGGGCACATGAACACTGAAGCTTTCTTT CASSQGHMNTEAFF
TRBJ1-1 . . TRBV21-1 TGTGCCAGCCCAAAAGGTACGGGGAGAGTGAACACTGAAGCTTTCTTT CASPKGTGRVNTEAFF
TRBJ1-4 . . TRBV7-9 TGTGCCAGCAGCTTAGGAGATAATGAAAAACTGTTTTTT CASSLGDNEKLFF
TRBJ1-1 . . TRBV12-3/TRBV12-4 TGTGCCAGCACCTGGCAGGGCGAGGAGGCTTTCTTT CASTWQGEEAFF
TRBJ1-1 . . TRBV6-1 TGTGCCAGCAGTGAAGTTACAGACTCCATGAACACTGAAGCTTTCTTT CASSEVTDSMNTEAFF
TRBJ1-1 . . TRBV7-9 TGTGCCAGCAGCAGGACTCTGGGGAACACTGAAGCTTTCTTT CASSRTLGNTEAFF
TRBJ1-3 TRBD1 . TRBV7-9 TGTGCCAGCAGCCCAGGGACAGGGGCTGGAAACACCATATATTTT CASSPGTGAGNTIYF
TRBJ2-7 TRBD1 . TRBV2 TGTGCCAGCAGGGGGACAGGGGACGAGCAGTACTTC CASRGTGDEQYF
TRBJ1-3 . once TRBV3-1/TRBV3-2 TGTGCCAGCAGCCAAGATTACGGAAACACCATATATTTT CASSQDYGNTIYF
TRBJ1-3 . . TRBV2 TGTGCCAGCAGTTATATAGGAAACACCATATATTTT CASSYIGNTIYF
TRBJ2-7 . . TRBV2 TGTGCCAGCGGCCGCTACGAGCAGTACTTC CASGRYEQYF
TRBJ2-7 TRBD1 . TRBV7-9 TGTGCCAGCAATAGAGCCGGGACAGGGGACTACGAGCAGTACTTC CASNRAGTGDYEQYF
TRBJ1-2 TRBD1 . TRBV19 TGTGCCAGTACCGGTGACAGGGACGGGTATGGCTACACCTTC CASTGDRDGYGYTF
TRBJ1-3 TRBD1 . TRBV2 TGTGCCAGCGAAGAGGAGGGACAGGGAAACTCTGGAAACACCATATATTTT CASEEEGQGNSGNTIYF
TRBJ1-2 . . TRBV7-2 TGTGCCAGCAGCTCCCTTTCCGGGACTTACTATGGCTACACCTTC CASSSLSGTYYGYTF
TRBJ2-2 . once TRBV5-1 TGCGCCAGCAGCTTGGGCGCCGCGAACACCGGGGAGCTGTTTTTT CASSLGAANTGELFF
TRBJ1-2 . . TRBV5-1 TGCGCCAGCAGCTTGGACTCGGCCGGCTACACCTTC CASSLDSAGYTF
TRBJ2-3 TRBD2 . TRBV6-4 TGTGCCAGCAGTGAGGCGGCCGGGACTAGCGGGGGGGCAGATACGCAGTATTTT CASSEAAGTSGGADTQYF
TRBJ1-2 . once TRBV12-5 TGTGCTAGTGGGGCTCCGGGGGCTAATGGCTACACCTTC CASGAPGANGYTF
TRBJ2-5 . . TRBV2 TGTGCCAGCAGTGATGTTGGAAGAGACGACATTACGGAGACCCAGTACTTC CASSDVGRDDITETQYF
TRBJ2-2 . . TRBV5-6 TGTGCCAGCAGCTTGAAACAGGAGGATGCCGGGGAGCTGTTTTTT CASSLKQEDAGELFF
TRBJ1-2 TRBD1 . TRBV19 TGTGCCAGTAGTATAGGACGCGGACAGGGGACCTATGGCTACACCTTC CASSIGRGQGTYGYTF
TRBJ2-7 TRBD1 . TRBV10-1 TGCGCCAGCAGCACAGGGACAGGGGGCGAGCAGTACTTC CASSTGTGGEQYF
TRBJ1-1 TRBD1 . TRBV5-1 TGCGCCAGCAGCTTTACAGGGGACACTGAAGCTTTCTTT CASSFTGDTEAFF
TRBJ2-3 TRBD2 . TRBV5-5 TGTGCCAGCAGCTCCAACTGGGGGGGTCTCACAGATACGCAGTATTTT CASSSNWGGLTDTQYF
TRBJ1-5 . . TRBV20-1 TGCAGTGCTAGTGGGAGCAATCAGCCCCAGCATTTT CSASGSNQPQHF
TRBJ1-5 . . TRBV3-1/TRBV3-2 TGTGCCAGCAGCCAAGATCCAGGCTATAGCAATCAGCCCCAGCATTTT CASSQDPGYSNQPQHF
TRBJ1-3 . . TRBV7-9 TGTGCCAGCAGCTTCCTGATGAGCCGCTCTGGAAACACCATATATTTT CASSFLMSRSGNTIYF
TRBJ1-1 . . TRBV5-1 TGCGCCAGCAAGGCGCCGAACACTGAAGCTTTCTTT CASKAPNTEAFF
TRBJ1-2 . . TRBV11-2 TGTGCCAGCAGCTTATCGGGCAGGGGCCCCTATGGCTACACCTTC CASSLSGRGPYGYTF
TRBJ2-5 . . TRBV15 TGTGCCACCAGCAGGGACCGACTATCAGAGACCCAGTACTTC CATSRDRLSETQYF
TRBJ1-1 . . TRBV11-2 TGTGCCAGCAGCCCGAACACTGAAGCTTTCTTT CASSPNTEAFF
TRBJ1-3 . . TRBV11-2 TGTGCCAGCAGCTTTATTCCAGGGAGCTCTGGAAACACCATATATTTT CASSFIPGSSGNTIYF
TRBJ2-7 . once TRBV5-1 TGCGCCAGCACATATGAGGGGGGAGGCGAGCAGTACTTC CASTYEGGGEQYF
TRBJ2-7 . . TRBV10-2 TGCGCCAGCAACCTTCCGGAGCAGTACTTC CASNLPEQYF
TRBJ2-1 TRBD2 . TRBV5-1 TGCGCCAGCAGCTTGGTACGGGTTAGCGGGGGTACCAATGAGCAGTTCTTC CASSLVRVSGGTNEQFF
TRBJ2-2 . . TRBV2 TGTGCCAGCTGCCCGGACCCGTCGGGGACCGGGGAGCTGTTTTTT CASCPDPSGTGELFF
TRBJ1-5 . few TRBV6-2/TRBV6-3 TGTGCCAGCAGTTACGTCCGGGATAGCAATCAGCCCCAGCATTTT CASSYVRDSNQPQHF
TRBJ1-4 TRBD1 . TRBV6-5 TGTGCCAGCAGGTTGGGACAGGGCCTTTCGGAAAAACTGTTTTTT CASRLGQGLSEKLFF
TRBJ2-7 TRBD1 . TRBV6-5 TGTGCCAGCACCCTTCGACAGGGGCTCTACGAGCAGTACTTC CASTLRQGLYEQYF
TRBJ1-2 . . TRBV23-1 TGCGCCAGCAGTCTTTGGGATAACTATGGCTACACCTTC CASSLWDNYGYTF
TRBJ1-6 . once TRBV20-1 TGCAGTGCTAGTAGCCGTCGGGATTCACCCCTCCACTTT CSASSRRDSPLHF